This T cell receptor beta chain stems from a study of T cell repertoires in cytomegalovirus infection. Study-level background: Both a matching HLA type and CMV infection were indicated by public TCR beta signatures. General study findings and limits: Within the response measured ex vivo, HLA-C-restricted CMV-specific TCR beta clonotypes were dominant. Pooled public TCR beta family frequency picked out CMV carriers with the relevant HLA.

Ten or more counts support this clonotype. Antigen: not known. MiXCR, applied by TCRdb to the reads, yields one record per CDR3 protein. The table lists some 97,000 distinct CDR3 sequences, less than 25% of them singletons. The sequence was collected from a human donor in good health (CMV status not recorded). Some clones in this sample may be carry-over from other donors' samples. The specimen was CD8+ T cells from PBMCs.

CDR3 nucleotides: TGTGCCAGCAATTCGGGGTCCCATGAGCAGTTCTTC. Translated, it gives CASNSGSHEQFF. V and J are TRBV7-2 and TRBJ2-1, with D possibly being TRBD2 (5 bases). Trimming shortened V by 7 bases and J by 8 bases, and 12 bases separated the two germline ends. This CDR3 region has 12 residues. CDR1 is SGHTA and CDR2 is FQGNSA in the germline V gene.